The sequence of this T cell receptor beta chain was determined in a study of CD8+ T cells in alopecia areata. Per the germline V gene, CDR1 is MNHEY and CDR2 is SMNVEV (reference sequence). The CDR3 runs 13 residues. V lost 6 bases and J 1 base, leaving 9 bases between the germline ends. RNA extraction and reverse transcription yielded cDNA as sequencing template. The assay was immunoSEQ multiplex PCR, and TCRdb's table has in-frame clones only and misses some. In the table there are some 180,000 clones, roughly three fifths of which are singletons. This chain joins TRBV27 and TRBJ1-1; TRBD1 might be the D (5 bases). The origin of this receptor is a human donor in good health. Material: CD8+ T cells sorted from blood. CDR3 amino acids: CASRQGGNTEAFF. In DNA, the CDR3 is TGTGCCAGCAGGCAGGGAGGGAACACTGAAGCTTTCTTT.